This TCR beta chain is drawn from a study of cytomegalovirus exposure and HLA in healthy donors. The PCR made use of 60 Vbeta and 13 Jbeta primers. The repertoire was sequenced with immunoSEQ multiplex PCR; TCRdb's copy has only in-frame clones and lacks some. The repertoire consists of around 110,000 clones, with approximately 71% occurring once and the leading ten covering about 2.3%. Specimen: PBMCs. The clonotype comes from a man aged 40-49 years in good health and CMV-seronegative.

CDR3 sequence: CASSLGQGGWYGYTF. CDR3 nucleotides: TGCGCCAGCAGCCTAGGACAGGGTGGGTGGTATGGCTACACCTTC. The chain combines TRBV5-1 with TRBJ1-2; 8 nucleotides align to TRBD1. J lost 5 bases, V lost 4 bases, and 10 bases had no gene match. The CDR3 contains 15 residues. The V gene's germline CDR1 is SGHRS and CDR2 YFSETQ.